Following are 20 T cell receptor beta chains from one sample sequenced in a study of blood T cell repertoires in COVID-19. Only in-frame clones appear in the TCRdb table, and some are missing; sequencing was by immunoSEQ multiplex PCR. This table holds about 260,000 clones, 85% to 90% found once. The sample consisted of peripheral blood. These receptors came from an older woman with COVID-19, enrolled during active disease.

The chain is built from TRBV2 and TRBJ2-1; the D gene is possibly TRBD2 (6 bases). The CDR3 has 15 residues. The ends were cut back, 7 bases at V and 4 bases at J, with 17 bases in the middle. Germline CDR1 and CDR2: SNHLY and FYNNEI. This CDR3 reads CASTERGSGYNEQFF. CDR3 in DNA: TGTGCCAGCACCGAACGGGGGAGCGGGTACAATGAGCAGTTCTTC. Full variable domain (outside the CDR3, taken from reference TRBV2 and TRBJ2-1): EPEVTQTPSHQVTQMGQEVILRCVPISNHLYFYWYRQILGQKVEFLVSFYNNEISEKSEIFDDQFSVERPDGSNFTLKIRSTKLEDSAMYFCASTERGSGYNEQFFGPGTRLTVL.

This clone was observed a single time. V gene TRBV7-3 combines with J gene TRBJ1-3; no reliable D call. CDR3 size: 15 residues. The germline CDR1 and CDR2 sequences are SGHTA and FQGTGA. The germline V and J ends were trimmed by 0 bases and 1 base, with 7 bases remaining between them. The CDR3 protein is CASSLTGPSGNTIYF. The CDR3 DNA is TGTGCCAGCAGCTTAACTGGCCCTTCTGGAAACACCATATATTTT.

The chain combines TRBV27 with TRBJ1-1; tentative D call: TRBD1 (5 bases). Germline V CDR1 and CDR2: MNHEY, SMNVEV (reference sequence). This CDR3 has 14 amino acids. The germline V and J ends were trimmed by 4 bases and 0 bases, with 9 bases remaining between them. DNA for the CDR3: TGTGCCAGCAGTTCCTACAGGTTGAACACTGAAGCTTTCTTT. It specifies CASSSYRLNTEAFF.

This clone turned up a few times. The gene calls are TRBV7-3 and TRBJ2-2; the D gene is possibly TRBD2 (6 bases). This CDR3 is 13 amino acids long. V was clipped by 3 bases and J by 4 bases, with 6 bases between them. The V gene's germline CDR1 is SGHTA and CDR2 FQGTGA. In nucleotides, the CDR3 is TGTGCCAGCAGCTTTAGCGGCACCGGGGAGCTGTTTTTT. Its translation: CASSFSGTGELFF.

Written as DNA, the CDR3 is TGTGCCAGCAGTTTTCCGGGACAGGGGGACACCGGGGAGCTGTTTTTT. Translated, it gives CASSFPGQGDTGELFF. The rearrangement uses TRBV4-2 and TRBJ2-2; 11 nucleotides match TRBD1. V lost 6 bases to trimming and J lost 3 bases; unmatched junction nucleotides: 6. This CDR3 spans 16 amino acids. Looked up from germline, CDR1 is LGHNA and CDR2 is YNFKEQ.

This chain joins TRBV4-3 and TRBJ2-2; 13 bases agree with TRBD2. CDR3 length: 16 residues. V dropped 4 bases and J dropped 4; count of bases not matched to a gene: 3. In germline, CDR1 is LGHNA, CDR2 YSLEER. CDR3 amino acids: CASSRGLAGTTGELFF. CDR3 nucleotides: TGCGCCAGCAGCCGGGGACTAGCGGGAACCACCGGGGAGCTGTTTTTT.

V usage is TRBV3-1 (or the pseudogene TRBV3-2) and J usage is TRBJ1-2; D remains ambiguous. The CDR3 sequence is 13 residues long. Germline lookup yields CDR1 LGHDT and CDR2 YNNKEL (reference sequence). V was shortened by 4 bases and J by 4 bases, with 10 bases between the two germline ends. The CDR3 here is CASSRGEGYGYTF. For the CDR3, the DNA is TGTGCCAGCAGCCGCGGAGAAGGCTATGGCTACACCTTC.

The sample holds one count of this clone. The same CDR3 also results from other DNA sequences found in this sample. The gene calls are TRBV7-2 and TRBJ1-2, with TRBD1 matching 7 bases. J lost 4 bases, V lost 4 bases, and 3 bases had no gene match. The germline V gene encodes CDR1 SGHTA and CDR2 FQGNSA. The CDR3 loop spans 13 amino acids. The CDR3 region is CASSSAGGYGYTF. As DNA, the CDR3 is TGTGCCAGCAGCTCGGCAGGGGGCTATGGCTACACCTTC.

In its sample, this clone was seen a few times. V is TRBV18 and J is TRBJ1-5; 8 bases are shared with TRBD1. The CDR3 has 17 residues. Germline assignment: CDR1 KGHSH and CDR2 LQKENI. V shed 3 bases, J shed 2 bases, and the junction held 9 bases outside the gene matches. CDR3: CASSPGTGGFRNQPQHF. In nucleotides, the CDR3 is TGTGCCAGCTCACCCGGGACAGGAGGGTTCCGCAATCAGCCCCAGCATTTT. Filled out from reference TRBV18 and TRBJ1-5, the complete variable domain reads NAGVMQNPRHLVRRRGQEARLRCSPMKGHSHVYWYRQLPEEGLKFMVYLQKENIIDESGMPKERFSAEFPKEGPSILRIQQVVRGDSAAYFCASSPGTGGFRNQPQHFGDGTRLSIL.

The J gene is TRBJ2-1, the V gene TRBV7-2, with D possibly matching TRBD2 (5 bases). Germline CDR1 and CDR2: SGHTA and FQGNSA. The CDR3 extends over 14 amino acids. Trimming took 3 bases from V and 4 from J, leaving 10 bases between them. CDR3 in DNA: TGTGCCAGCAGCTTGGAATCGGGGTACAATGAGCAGTTCTTC. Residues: CASSLESGYNEQFF.

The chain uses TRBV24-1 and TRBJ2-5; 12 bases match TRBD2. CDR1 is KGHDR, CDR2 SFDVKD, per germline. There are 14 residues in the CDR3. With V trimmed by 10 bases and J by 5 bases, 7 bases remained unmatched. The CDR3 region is CATASGRARETQYF. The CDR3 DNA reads TGTGCCACTGCTAGCGGGAGGGCCCGGGAGACCCAGTACTTC.

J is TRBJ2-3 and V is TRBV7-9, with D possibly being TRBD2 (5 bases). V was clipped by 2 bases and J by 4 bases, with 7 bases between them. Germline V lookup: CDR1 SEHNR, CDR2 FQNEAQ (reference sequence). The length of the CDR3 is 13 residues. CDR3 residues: CASSLMRADTQYF. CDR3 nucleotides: TGTGCCAGCAGCTTAATGAGGGCAGATACGCAGTATTTT.

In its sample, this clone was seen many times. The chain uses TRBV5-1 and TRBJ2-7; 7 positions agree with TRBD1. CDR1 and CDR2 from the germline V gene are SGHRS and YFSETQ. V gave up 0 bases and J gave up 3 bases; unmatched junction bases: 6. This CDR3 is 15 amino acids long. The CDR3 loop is CASSLDGQEFYEQYF. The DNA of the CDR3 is TGCGCCAGCAGCTTGGACGGACAGGAGTTCTACGAGCAGTACTTC.

DNA of the CDR3: TGTGCCAGCAGCCGGGACGACAGGGTACGCGGCTACACCTTC. The encoded protein is CASSRDDRVRGYTF. V and J are TRBV7-2 and TRBJ1-2, with 7 bases identical to TRBD1. V lost 5 bases to trimming and J lost 8 bases; unmatched junction nucleotides: 11. Per germline, CDR1 SGHTA and CDR2 FQGNSA. The CDR3 runs to 14 residues.

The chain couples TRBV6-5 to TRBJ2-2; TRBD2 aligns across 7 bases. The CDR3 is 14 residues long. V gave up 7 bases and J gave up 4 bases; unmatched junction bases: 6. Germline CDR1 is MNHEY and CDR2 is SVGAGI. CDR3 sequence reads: CASTGGRGTGELFF. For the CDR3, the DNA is TGTGCCAGCACTGGCGGGAGAGGCACCGGGGAGCTGTTTTTT.

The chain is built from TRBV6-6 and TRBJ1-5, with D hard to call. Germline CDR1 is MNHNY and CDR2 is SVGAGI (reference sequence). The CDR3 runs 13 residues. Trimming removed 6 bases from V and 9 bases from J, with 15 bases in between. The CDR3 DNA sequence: TGTGCCAGCAGGGGGTGGGGAGACGGGCCCCAGCATTTT. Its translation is CASRGWGDGPQHF.

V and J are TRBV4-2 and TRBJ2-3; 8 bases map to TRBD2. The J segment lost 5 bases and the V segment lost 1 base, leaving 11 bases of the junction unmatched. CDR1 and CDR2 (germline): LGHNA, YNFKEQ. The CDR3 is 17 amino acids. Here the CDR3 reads CASSQAGSGDMGDTQYF. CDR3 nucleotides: TGTGCCAGCAGCCAAGCTGGTAGCGGGGACATGGGAGATACGCAGTATTTT.

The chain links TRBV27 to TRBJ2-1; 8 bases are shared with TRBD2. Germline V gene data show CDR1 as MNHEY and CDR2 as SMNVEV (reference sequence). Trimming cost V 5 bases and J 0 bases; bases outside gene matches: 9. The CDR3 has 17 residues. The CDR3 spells CASSTSGGVSSYNEQFF. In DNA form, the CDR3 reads TGTGCCAGCAGTACTAGCGGCGGGGTCAGCTCCTACAATGAGCAGTTCTTC.

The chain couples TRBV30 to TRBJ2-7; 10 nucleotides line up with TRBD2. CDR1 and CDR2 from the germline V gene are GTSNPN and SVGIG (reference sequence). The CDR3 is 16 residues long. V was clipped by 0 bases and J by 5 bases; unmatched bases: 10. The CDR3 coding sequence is TGTGCCTGGAGTGTTGGGGGGGGCCTAGCGGGAGACGAGCAGTACTTC. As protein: CAWSVGGGLAGDEQYF.

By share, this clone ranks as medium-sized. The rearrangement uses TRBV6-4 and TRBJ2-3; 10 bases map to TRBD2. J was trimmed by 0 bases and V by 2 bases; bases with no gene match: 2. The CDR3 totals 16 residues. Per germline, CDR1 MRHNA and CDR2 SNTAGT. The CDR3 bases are TGTGCCAGCAGTGACCGAGCGGGAGGGAGCACAGATACGCAGTATTTT. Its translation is CASSDRAGGSTDTQYF.